The clone carrying this T cell receptor beta chain was counted between two and nine times. The data originate from a study of blood T cell repertoires in COVID-19. Study summary: Sites in the United States, Italy and Spain provided acute and convalescent COVID-19 samples. PBMCs, B-cell-depleted T cells, or T cells provided the cDNA or gDNA that made up the material.

Per the original methods: Amplification of reference gene primers was used by the study to estimate nucleated cell counts. Sequencing was performed with immunoSEQ multiplex PCR; in TCRdb, only in-frame clones are kept and a portion is missing. V and J calls and clone size come straight from that table; D and trimming were deduced from the DNA. The sample lists over 85,000 clones, nearly 90% occurring once. CDR1 and CDR2 from the germline V gene are LNHDA and SQIVND (reference sequence). V was clipped by 7 bases and J by 1 base; unmatched bases: 8. The CDR3 covers 16 residues. Material: peripheral blood. The chain links TRBV19 to TRBJ1-5; 9 nucleotides align to TRBD1. The source of this sequence is a human donor in a cohort sampled during active COVID-19. CDR3: CASTATGGFSNQPQHF. The CDR3 DNA sequence: TGTGCCAGTACCGCTACAGGGGGCTTCAGCAATCAGCCCCAGCATTTT.